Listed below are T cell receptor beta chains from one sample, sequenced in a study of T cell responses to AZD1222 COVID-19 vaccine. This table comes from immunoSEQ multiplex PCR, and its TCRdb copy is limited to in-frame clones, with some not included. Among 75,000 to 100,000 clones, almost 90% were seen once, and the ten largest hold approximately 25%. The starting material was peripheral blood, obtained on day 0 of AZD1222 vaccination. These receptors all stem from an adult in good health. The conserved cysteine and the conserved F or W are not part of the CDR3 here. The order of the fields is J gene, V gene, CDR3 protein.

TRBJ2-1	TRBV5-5	ASSSGQGIDNEQF
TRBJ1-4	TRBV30	AGTRGAEKLF
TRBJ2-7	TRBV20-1	SASLPSYEQY
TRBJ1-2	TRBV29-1	SVEGAGADT
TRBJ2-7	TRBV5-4	ASSLSGRVDEQY
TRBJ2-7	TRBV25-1	ASSGAGGTYEQY
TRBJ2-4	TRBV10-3	AISDSGGANIQY
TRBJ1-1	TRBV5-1	ASSPGQGARENTEAF
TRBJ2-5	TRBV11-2	ASAGTPRGPQY
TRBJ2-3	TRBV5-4	ASSFKGTDTQY
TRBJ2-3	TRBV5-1	ASSLTGFPDTQY
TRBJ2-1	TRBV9	ASSESGSSYNEQF
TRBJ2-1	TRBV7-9	ASSRNLAGGHEQF
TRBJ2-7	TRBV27	ASSLTGQGTSYEQY
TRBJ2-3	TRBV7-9	ASSQWESTDTQY
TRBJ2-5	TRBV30	AWSVKGTQETQY
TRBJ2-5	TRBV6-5	ASSGTSGVIETQY
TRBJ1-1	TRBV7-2	ASSLVLQGPEAF
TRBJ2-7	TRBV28	ASTTFAGHYEQY
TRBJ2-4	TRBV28	ASAWAGLAKNIQY
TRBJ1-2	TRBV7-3	ASSSGSSNYGYT
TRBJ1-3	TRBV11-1	ASSSRPGHSGNTIY
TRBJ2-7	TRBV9	ASSVAPGLAGGANPISYEQY
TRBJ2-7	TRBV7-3	ASSAAGGEGEQY
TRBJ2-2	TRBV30	AWSGATNTGELF
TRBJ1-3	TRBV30	AHTRTANSGNTIY
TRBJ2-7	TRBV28	ASSQGNEQY
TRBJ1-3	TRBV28	ASSSYTISGNTIY
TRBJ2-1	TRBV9	ASSVELAGVGNEQF
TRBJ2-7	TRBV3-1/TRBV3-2	ASSLGQGRGEQY
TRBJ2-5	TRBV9	ASSVGGAGRTQY
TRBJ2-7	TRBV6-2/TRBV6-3	ASSPTRQGKAYEQY
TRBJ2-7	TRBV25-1	ASSARTVSYEQY
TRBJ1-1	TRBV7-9	ASSAGQGTEAF
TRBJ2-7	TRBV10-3	ATRDGIYEQY
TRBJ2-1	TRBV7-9	ASSFLYNEQF
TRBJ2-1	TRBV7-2	ASSPPSGRAIEQF
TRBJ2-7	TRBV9	ASSVGLAGGREQY
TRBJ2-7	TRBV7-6	ASSLENRQGKSSYEQY
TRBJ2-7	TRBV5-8	ASSSKHGAYEQY
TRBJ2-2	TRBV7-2	ASSLILTVTGELF
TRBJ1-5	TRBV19	ASGGSQGSVSNQPQH
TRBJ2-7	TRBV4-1	ASSQGGVSSEQY
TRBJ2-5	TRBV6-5	ASTVGEETQY
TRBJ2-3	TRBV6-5	ASRTGFPDTQY
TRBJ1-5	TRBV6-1	ASSLATQSQPQH
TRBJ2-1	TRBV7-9	ASSPGLAVYNEQF
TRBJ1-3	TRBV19	ASSWGGGRSGNTIY
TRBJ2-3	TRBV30	AWRTSGADTQY
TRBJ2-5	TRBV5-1	ASSPTGGQETQY
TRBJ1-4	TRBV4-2	ASSSPAGTGDEKLF
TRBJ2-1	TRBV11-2	ASSLEPATGEF
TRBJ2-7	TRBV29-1	SVAATGGYEQY
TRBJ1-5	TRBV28	ASSLSQSNQPQH